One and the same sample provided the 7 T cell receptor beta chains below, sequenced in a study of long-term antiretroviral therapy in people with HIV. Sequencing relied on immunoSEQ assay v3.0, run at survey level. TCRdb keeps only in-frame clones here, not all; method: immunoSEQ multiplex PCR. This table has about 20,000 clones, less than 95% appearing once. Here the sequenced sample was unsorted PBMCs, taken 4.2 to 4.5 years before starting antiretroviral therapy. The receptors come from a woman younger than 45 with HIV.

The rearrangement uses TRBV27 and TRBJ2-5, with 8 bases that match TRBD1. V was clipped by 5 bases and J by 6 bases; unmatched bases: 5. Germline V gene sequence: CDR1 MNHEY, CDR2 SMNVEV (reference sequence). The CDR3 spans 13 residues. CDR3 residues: CASSPQGAKTQYF. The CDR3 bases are TGTGCCAGCAGTCCGCAGGGGGCAAAGACCCAGTACTTC.

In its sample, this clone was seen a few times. The CDR3 DNA reads TGTGCCAGCAGCTTGCAGGGCCATAATTCACCCCTCCACTTT. Translation: CASSLQGHNSPLHF. The chain employs TRBV5-4 and TRBJ1-6; TRBD1 is a possible D gene (5 bases). The CDR3 consists of 14 residues. Germline V gives CDR1 SGHNT, CDR2 YYREEE (reference sequence). V was trimmed by 1 base and J by 5 bases, leaving 7 bases between them.

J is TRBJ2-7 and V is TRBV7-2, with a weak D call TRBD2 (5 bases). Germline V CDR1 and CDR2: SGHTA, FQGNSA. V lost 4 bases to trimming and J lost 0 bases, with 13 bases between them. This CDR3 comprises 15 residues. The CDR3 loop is CASSYQGGSSYEQYF. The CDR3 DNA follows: TGTGCCAGCAGCTACCAAGGAGGTAGCTCCTACGAGCAGTACTTC.

The CDR3 reads CASSPPVTRNEQFF. The CDR3 DNA reads TGTGCCAGCTCACCACCTGTCACAAGGAATGAGCAGTTCTTC. The gene calls are TRBV18 and TRBJ2-1; the D is unclear. The CDR3 sequence is 14 residues long. Trimming took 0 bases from V and 7 from J, leaving 10 bases between them. Germline V CDR1 and CDR2: KGHSH, LQKENI.

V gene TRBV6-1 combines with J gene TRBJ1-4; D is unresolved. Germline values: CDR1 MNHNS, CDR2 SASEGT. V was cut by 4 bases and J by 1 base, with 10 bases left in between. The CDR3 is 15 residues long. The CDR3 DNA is TGTGCCAGCAGTGTACTGACTAGAACTAATGAAAAACTGTTTTTT. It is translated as CASSVLTRTNEKLFF.

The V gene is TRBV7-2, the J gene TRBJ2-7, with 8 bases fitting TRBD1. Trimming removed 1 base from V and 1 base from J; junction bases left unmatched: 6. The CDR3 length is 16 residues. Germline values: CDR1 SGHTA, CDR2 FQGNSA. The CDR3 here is CASSLGGGQGSYEQYF. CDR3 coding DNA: TGTGCCAGCAGCTTAGGGGGTGGACAGGGATCCTACGAGCAGTACTTC.

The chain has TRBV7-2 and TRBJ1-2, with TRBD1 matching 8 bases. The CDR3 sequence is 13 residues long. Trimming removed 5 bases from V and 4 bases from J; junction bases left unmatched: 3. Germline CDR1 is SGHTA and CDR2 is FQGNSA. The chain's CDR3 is CASSPGQVYGYTF. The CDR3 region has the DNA TGTGCCAGCAGCCCGGGACAGGTCTATGGCTACACCTTC.